This TCR beta chain comes out of a study of control samples from healthy donors and cancer patients. Profiled with immunoSEQ multiplex PCR; TCRdb holds only in-frame clones, not every one. Among 150,000 or so clones listed, roughly nine tenths were seen once. The V and J ends lost 8 bases and 0 bases, in that order; junction bases with no gene match: 17. CDR3 length equals 18 residues. Germline V gives CDR1 GTSNPN, CDR2 SVGIG (reference sequence). The clonotype originates from a woman in her twenties or thirties in good health. This chain links TRBV30 with TRBJ2-7; 12 bases agree with TRBD1. The sequencing input was blood. CDR3 region: CAGSPGQGALSASYEQYF. In DNA, the CDR3 is TGTGCCGGGTCCCCGGGACAGGGGGCCCTATCTGCCTCCTACGAGCAGTACTTC.